The rows below give T cell receptor beta chains drawn from one sample of a study of T cell repertoires in cytomegalovirus infection. TCRdb reprocessed the reads via MiXCR and lists one record per CDR3 protein. The sample consists of fewer than 200,000 distinct CDR3 sequences, roughly a fifth of them appearing once. These receptors have no known antigen. The sample in question was CD8+ T cells from cultured PBMCs, obtained from culture after CMV antigen stimulation. The receptors originated from a human donor in good health (CMV status not recorded). Some clones in this sample may be carry-over from other donors' samples. Each CDR3 is given without its conserved first and last residue. Each record gives: V gene, J gene, CDR3 protein.

>TRBV28|TRBJ1-4
ASSSEWGNEKLF
>TRBV7-2|TRBJ2-7
ASSRRTSGGKPIVSSYEQY
>TRBV2|TRBJ1-2
ASSEAPHAQGYGYT
>TRBV12-3/TRBV12-4|TRBJ2-3
ASSPIPDTQY
>TRBV4-3|TRBJ2-7
ASSQDLGNYEQY
>TRBV7-8|TRBJ1-2
ASSLGGQDYGYT
>TRBV5-6|TRBJ1-1
ASSLGAVLFEAF
>TRBV6-2/TRBV6-3|TRBJ2-1
ASSYFVTGRSEQF
>TRBV7-9|TRBJ2-1
ASSLEPSRPNNEQF
>TRBV5-5|TRBJ2-3
ASSFWGATDTQY
>TRBV4-3|TRBJ2-7
ASSQDYPTSSYEQY
>TRBV7-2|TRBJ2-4
ASSINVRVGDIQY
>TRBV29-1|TRBJ1-2
SVLVTDGYGYT
>TRBV7-6|TRBJ2-1
ASSLISGGIYNEQF
>TRBV7-2|TRBJ1-1
ASSLARQLNTEAF
>TRBV28|TRBJ1-4
ASSHRDSYEKLF
>TRBV7-6|TRBJ2-7
ASSPDGSEQY
>TRBV6-5|TRBJ1-2
ASSWTHYGYT
>TRBV2|TRBJ2-7
ASSDSYHEQY
>TRBV7-2|TRBJ1-1
ASTKSPLKAF
>TRBV7-9|TRBJ1-5
ASGTTKPQH
>TRBV19|TRBJ1-2
ASSSGQFYGYT
>TRBV7-9|TRBJ1-6
ASSITDRGSYNSPLH
>TRBV4-1|TRBJ2-3
ASSPGRNTQY
>TRBV7-8|TRBJ1-1
ASSPPSGVRTEAF
>TRBV7-6|TRBJ1-2
ASSPKSPDYGYT
>TRBV7-9|TRBJ1-1
ASSPGASQKAF
>TRBV11-2|TRBJ2-5
ASSLETGGETQY
>TRBV7-2|TRBJ1-1
ASSLAPGTNTEAF
>TRBV5-6|TRBJ1-6
ASSSHYRGLVNSPLH
>TRBV7-9|TRBJ1-1
ASSLDRDEAF
>TRBV7-9|TRBJ2-2
ASSLEWNANTGELF
>TRBV7-2|TRBJ2-1
ASSLGSTGEQF
>TRBV27|TRBJ2-1
ASSLSGLNEQF
>TRBV6-6|TRBJ2-7
ASSSLGQGSYEQY
>TRBV12-3/TRBV12-4|TRBJ1-5
ASSPQTGAPYQPQH
>TRBV10-3|TRBJ2-7
AISESGLAGYEQY
>TRBV27|TRBJ2-1
ASSRDSYNEQF
>TRBV7-9|TRBJ2-6
ASSWTFGANVLT
>TRBV6-2/TRBV6-3|TRBJ2-1
ASSLGTGTGDPSSYNEQF
>TRBV28|TRBJ2-3
ASSGTTDTQY
>TRBV19|TRBJ2-2
ASSLPGTGTGELF
>TRBV11-2|TRBJ1-4
ASSLSLSKGVDNEKLF
>TRBV6-1|TRBJ2-3
ASSERRPGLARDTQY
>TRBV27|TRBJ1-2
ASSFLGGDASRINYGYT
>TRBV7-8|TRBJ2-3
ASSARGATDTQY